Below are 31 T cell receptor beta chains sequenced from a single sample in a study of blood T cells in healthy people across ages. A sample-barcoded 5' primer and a J-beta primer mix were used in a second PCR of roughly 7 to 12 cycles. MiXCR, run by TCRdb on the 5' RACE reads, gives a single entry per CDR3 protein. Among about 970,000 distinct CDR3 sequences listed, about 51% were seen once. Sequencing input: blood. The receptors were gathered from a woman aged 60 to 75 in good health.

The chain recombines TRBV28 with TRBJ2-7; D remains unclear. Germline V gene sequence: CDR1 MDHEN, CDR2 SYDVKM. With 3 bases removed from V and 5 bases from J, the gap between germline ends came to 11 bases. The CDR3 loop spans 13 amino acids. The CDR3 DNA reads TGTGCCAGCAGTTTGCCTGTAAGGGACGAGCAGTACTTC. Translation gives CASSLPVRDEQYF.

The V gene is TRBV29-1, the J gene TRBJ2-4, with 7 nucleotides matching TRBD1. Losses at the gene ends were 6 bases for V and 9 bases for J; bases not matched to a gene: 8. CDR1 and CDR2 (germline): SQVTM, ANQGSEA. This CDR3 has 12 amino acids. Here the CDR3 DNA reads TGCAGCGTCGAGGACAGGCCTGGCATTCAGTACTTC. Protein product: CSVEDRPGIQYF.

This clonotype came up a few times. This chain uses TRBV20-1 with TRBJ2-7, with 7 bases aligning to TRBD2. The CDR3 loop spans 13 amino acids. After removal of 8 bases from V and 0 bases from J, the junction contained 7 bases not matched to a gene. CDR1 is DFQATT, CDR2 SNEGSKA, per germline (reference sequence). The CDR3 protein is CSSLGGSSYEQYF. The CDR3 nucleotides are TGCAGTTCGCTCGGCGGGAGCTCCTACGAGCAGTACTTC.

The CDR3 region has the DNA TGCGCCAGCAGCTTGTCGAGTCTGATCTCCTACAATGAGCAGTACTTC. The encoded protein is CASSLSSLISYNEQYF. The chain combines TRBV5-1 with TRBJ2-1; D gene uncertain. The J call is uncertain, as TRBJ2-7 better fits the DNA end. Per germline, CDR1 SGHRS and CDR2 YFSETQ. The CDR3 has 16 amino acids.

The V call is TRBV20-1, the J call TRBJ2-1; either TRBD1 or TRBD2 may supply D (5 bases each). CDR3 length: 13 residues. V lost 6 bases and J 4 bases, leaving 13 bases between the germline ends. The germline CDR1 and CDR2 sequences are DFQATT and SNEGSKA (reference sequence). The CDR3, as DNA: TGCAGTGCGGGACCCCTAGCTTACAATGAGCAGTTCTTC. It yields the protein CSAGPLAYNEQFF.

This clonotype was detected only once. The chain combines TRBV28 with TRBJ2-1; D unresolved. The V end lost 7 bases, the J end lost 5 bases, and 12 bases lay between the germline ends. CDR1 is MDHEN and CDR2 is SYDVKM in the germline V gene. This CDR3 comprises 13 residues. The CDR3 sequence: CASTKGRHNEQFF. The CDR3 DNA reads as TGTGCCAGCACCAAAGGACGACACAATGAGCAGTTCTTC.

The chain is built from TRBV7-2 and TRBJ2-1; D is unresolved. Trimming pared 5 bases from V and 6 bases from J, leaving 11 bases between. Germline CDR1 reads SGHTA; CDR2 reads FQGNSA. The CDR3 totals 13 residues. The CDR3 coding sequence is TGTGCCAGCAGCGTAGATGTTGTCAATGAGCAGTTCTTC. Encoded protein: CASSVDVVNEQFF.

This chain links TRBV20-1 with TRBJ1-5, with no clear D. This CDR3 spans 13 amino acids. V gave up 0 bases and J gave up 3 bases, with 6 bases separating them. In germline, CDR1 is DFQATT, CDR2 SNEGSKA (reference sequence). The CDR3 DNA sequence: TGCAGTGCTAGAGATCTGAACAATCAGCCCCAGCATTTT. Residues: CSARDLNNQPQHF.

The chain joins TRBV11-3 to TRBJ2-5, with D unresolved. Between the trimmed V and J ends, which lost 2 bases and 3 bases, there was a span of 7 bases. Per germline, CDR1 SGHNT and CDR2 YENEEA. CDR3 size: 13 residues. CDR3 amino acids: CASSLYAEETQYF. In DNA, the CDR3 is TGTGCCAGCAGCTTATATGCAGAAGAGACCCAGTACTTC.

CDR3 in amino acids: CASSRTTGALSYEQYF. For the CDR3, the DNA is TGCGCCAGCAGCCGCACCACAGGGGCCCTCTCCTACGAGCAGTACTTC. The genes are TRBV4-3 and TRBJ2-5, with TRBD1 matching 7 bases. The end of the DNA is better explained by TRBJ2-7, so the J call may be wrong. Looked up from germline, CDR1 is LGHNA and CDR2 is YSLEER. The CDR3 is made up of 16 amino acids.

This clonotype has just one count. The rearrangement joins TRBV6-2 or TRBV6-3 to TRBJ2-7; D is undetermined. CDR1 is MNHEY and CDR2 is SVGEGT in the germline V gene. Trimming left V 2 bases short and J 1 base short, with 18 bases between. The CDR3 sequence is 17 residues long. The CDR3 is CASSYQTTRTASYEQYF. The CDR3 region has the DNA TGTGCCAGCAGTTACCAAACGACCCGAACGGCTTCCTACGAGCAGTACTTC.

V gene TRBV28 combines with J gene TRBJ1-2; maybe TRBD1 (5 bases). V was trimmed by 6 bases and J by 4 bases, leaving 15 bases between them. Germline V gene lookup returns CDR1 MDHEN and CDR2 SYDVKM. CDR3 length equals 14 residues. The CDR3 bases are TGTGCCAGCAGCCCCTTTCCCGGGGGCTATGGCTACACCTTC. This encodes CASSPFPGGYGYTF.

This chain connects TRBV28 to TRBJ2-7; tentatively, D is TRBD2 (6 bases). This CDR3 contains 14 residues. V dropped 2 bases and J dropped 4 bases, with 12 bases sitting between them. Germline assignment: CDR1 MDHEN and CDR2 SYDVKM. CDR3 bases: TGTGCCAGCAGTTTAGTTCAGGAGGGGTACGAGCAGTACTTC. It encodes CASSLVQEGYEQYF.

This chain connects TRBV18 to TRBJ2-3, with no clear D. From germline, CDR1 is KGHSH and CDR2 LQKENI. V was pared by 3 bases and J by 0 bases, with 10 bases between. This CDR3 comprises 15 residues. Here the CDR3 DNA reads TGTGCCAGCTCACCTGGTCTCTCTAGCACAGATACGCAGTATTTT. This encodes CASSPGLSSTDTQYF.

This chain connects TRBV20-1 to TRBJ2-7; tentatively, D is TRBD2 (6 bases). CDR3 length equals 16 residues. Trimming removed 1 base at V and 1 base at J, with 17 bases between. Germline CDR1 reads DFQATT; CDR2 reads SNEGSKA (reference sequence). The CDR3: CSARVLAAVGSYEQYF. As DNA, the CDR3 is TGCAGTGCTAGAGTATTAGCGGCCGTAGGATCCTACGAGCAGTACTTC.

The chain recombines TRBV12-3 or TRBV12-4 with TRBJ2-5; D call uncertain. V lost 2 bases and J 4 bases, leaving 8 bases between the germline ends. The CDR3 loop spans 13 amino acids. The CDR3 is CASSLILGETQYF. Here the CDR3 DNA reads TGTGCCAGCAGTTTAATTCTCGGAGAGACCCAGTACTTC.

The sample holds a few counts of this clonotype. The rearrangement joins TRBV6-5 to TRBJ2-7; D not certain. Germline V CDR1 and CDR2: MNHEY, SVGAGI. V dropped 0 bases and J dropped 0 bases, with 12 bases sitting between them. This CDR3 contains 16 residues. In DNA form, the CDR3 reads TGTGCCAGCAGTTACTCGAACCTCTACAGCTCCTACGAGCAGTACTTC. Translation: CASSYSNLYSSYEQYF.

This clonotype was picked up a small number of times. The chain uses TRBV2 and TRBJ2-7; D is unresolved. The CDR3 runs 13 residues. V was trimmed by 3 bases and J by 6 bases, leaving 12 bases between them. Germline values: CDR1 SNHLY, CDR2 FYNNEI. CDR3 sequence reads: CASSDSRPIEQYF. The CDR3 DNA is TGTGCCAGCAGTGATTCCCGCCCTATCGAGCAGTACTTC.

This clonotype has only a few counts. V gene TRBV2 combines with J gene TRBJ2-7; possible D gene TRBD2, 6 bases. The length of the CDR3 is 14 residues. The V and J ends lost 1 base and 4 bases respectively, with 11 bases between them. Germline V gene data show CDR1 as SNHLY and CDR2 as FYNNEI. This chain's CDR3 is CASSEVLARYEQYF. The CDR3 DNA follows: TGTGCCAGCAGTGAAGTCCTAGCGAGGTACGAGCAGTACTTC. Combining the CDR3 with reference TRBV2 and TRBJ2-7 gives the whole variable domain EPEVTQTPSHQVTQMGQEVILRCVPISNHLYFYWYRQILGQKVEFLVSFYNNEISEKSEIFDDQFSVERPDGSNFTLKIRSTKLEDSAMYFCASSEVLARYEQYFGPGTRLTVT.

The rearrangement links TRBV4-1 to TRBJ2-2, with 13 positions matching TRBD2. Germline lookup yields CDR1 MGHRA and CDR2 YSYEKL. V lost 4 bases to trimming and J lost 5 bases; unmatched junction nucleotides: 10. There are 18 residues in the CDR3. The CDR3 bases are TGCGCCAGCAGCCCCATCGGACTAGCGGGAGATCGTACCGGGGAGCTGTTTTTT. Translation gives CASSPIGLAGDRTGELFF.

The V call is TRBV20-1, the J call TRBJ2-5; 8 bases fit TRBD2. This CDR3 contains 17 residues. J gave up 2 bases and V 0 bases, and 11 bases lay outside the gene matches. Germline V gene data show CDR1 as DFQATT and CDR2 as SNEGSKA (reference sequence). The CDR3 DNA is TGCAGTGCTAGAGATATGGGGGAACTAGCGGCACAAGAGACCCAGTACTTC. It translates to CSARDMGELAAQETQYF.

The V gene is TRBV6-1, the J gene TRBJ2-4; the D is unclear. The CDR3 is made up of 13 amino acids. Germline CDR1 reads MNHNS; CDR2 reads SASEGT. The ends were cut back, 5 bases at V and 8 bases at J, with 13 bases in the middle. The CDR3 DNA sequence: TGTGCCAGCAGTACCCGGGCCCCCCACATTCAGTACTTC. Amino acids: CASSTRAPHIQYF.

V usage is TRBV25-1 and J usage is TRBJ2-3; tentatively, D is TRBD2 (6 bases). This CDR3 is built from 16 residues. CDR1 MGHDK and CDR2 SYGVNS come from the germline V gene. Trimming stripped 5 bases from V and 0 bases from J, with 15 bases between. CDR3 in DNA: TGTGCCAGCAGTACCCGACTAGGTGGTAGCACAGATACGCAGTATTTT. It encodes CASSTRLGGSTDTQYF.

The V gene is TRBV3-1, the J gene TRBJ1-1; D possibly corresponds to TRBD1 (6 bases). The CDR3 extends over 14 amino acids. Trimming removed 4 bases from V and 0 bases from J, with 9 bases in between. CDR1 is LGHDT and CDR2 is YNNKEL in the germline V gene (reference sequence). DNA of the CDR3: TGTGCCAGCAGCCGAGGGGGTGTGAACACTGAAGCTTTCTTT. It encodes CASSRGGVNTEAFF.

The gene calls are TRBV27 and TRBJ2-5; D gene unclear. Germline V gene lookup returns CDR1 MNHEY and CDR2 SMNVEV (reference sequence). This CDR3 is 14 amino acids long. Trimming removed 6 bases from V and 5 bases from J, with 16 bases in between. CDR3 in amino acids: CASSSPEFFETQYF. Written as DNA, the CDR3 is TGTGCCAGCAGCAGCCCGGAGTTTTTTGAGACCCAGTACTTC.

This clonotype was observed a few times. V usage is TRBV4-1 and J usage is TRBJ2-7; 7 bases agree with TRBD1. The germline CDR1 and CDR2 sequences are MGHRA and YSYEKL. This CDR3 comprises 14 residues. The V segment lost 4 bases and the J segment 4 bases; nucleotides outside the gene matches: 7. CDR3 loop: CASSRDRAGYEQYF. Here the CDR3 DNA reads TGCGCCAGCAGCCGAGACAGGGCTGGGTACGAGCAGTACTTC.

The J gene is TRBJ1-1, the V gene TRBV20-1, with D unresolved. Germline V gives CDR1 DFQATT, CDR2 SNEGSKA (reference sequence). The germline V and J ends were trimmed by 1 base and 0 bases, with 9 bases remaining between them. CDR3 length equals 14 residues. The CDR3 spells CSARGTNMNTEAFF. CDR3 DNA: TGCAGTGCTAGAGGGACCAATATGAACACTGAAGCTTTCTTT.

On this clonotype: The germline gene is not matched at one end of the junction; a read error may be the cause. The CDR3 loop reads CSAVDGGSGANVPTF. Here the CDR3 DNA reads TGCAGCGCCGTCGACGGGGGCTCTGGGGCCAACGTCCCGACTTTC. V is TRBV29-1 and J is TRBJ2-6; D tentatively reads TRBD1 or TRBD2 (6 bases each). This CDR3 region has 15 residues. CDR1 SQVTM and CDR2 ANQGSEA come from the germline V gene.

CDR3 residues: CASSPSGEISYEQYF. CDR3 nucleotides: TGCGCCAGCAGCCCTAGCGGAGAGATATCCTACGAGCAGTACTTC. This sequence joins TRBV4-1 and TRBJ2-7; 7 bases align to TRBD2. V shed 4 bases, J shed 1 base, and the junction held 7 bases outside the gene matches. Germline CDR1 is MGHRA and CDR2 is YSYEKL. This CDR3 contains 15 residues.

This clonotype showed up just a few times. The chain recombines TRBV20-1 with TRBJ2-7, with D possibly being TRBD2 (5 bases). The CDR3 spans 15 residues. Germline V lookup: CDR1 DFQATT, CDR2 SNEGSKA (reference sequence). V dropped 6 bases and J dropped 5 bases, with 23 bases sitting between them. CDR3 bases: TGCAGTGCCAAAGGAAAGACTACACTCATACACGAGCAGTACTTC. This encodes CSAKGKTTLIHEQYF.

In its sample, this clonotype was seen a few times. The J gene is TRBJ2-7, the V gene TRBV6-2 or TRBV6-3; no clear D gene. The CDR3 extends over 12 amino acids. V gave up 2 bases and J gave up 7 bases, with 9 bases separating them. Germline CDR1 MNHEY, CDR2 SVGEGT. The chain's CDR3 is CASSYTTVEQYF. Here the CDR3 DNA reads TGTGCCAGCAGTTACACCACCGTTGAGCAGTACTTC.